Below are 21 T cell receptor beta chains sequenced from a single sample in a study of OX40 agonist ivuxolimab in advanced cancers. Clones were sequenced by immunoSEQ multiplex PCR, and TCRdb holds only the in-frame ones, with some missing. The table lists fewer than 25,000 clones, under 85% of them singletons, with around 20% in the top ten. This specimen was CD4+ or CD8+ T cells sorted from blood, taken in a trial of the OX40 agonist ivuxolimab. These receptors all stem from an adult with an advanced solid tumor such as melanoma, head and neck, liver or kidney cancer.

The rearrangement joins TRBV5-1 to TRBJ1-1; a weak D match, TRBD1 (5 bases). Germline V gene data show CDR1 as SGHRS and CDR2 as YFSETQ. V gave up 4 bases and J gave up 4 bases, with 17 bases separating them. The CDR3 sequence is 15 residues long. CDR3 protein: CASSPQEGGATEAFF. CDR3 sequence (DNA): TGCGCCAGCAGCCCCCAGGAGGGAGGGGCCACTGAAGCTTTCTTT.

The CDR3, as DNA: TGCAGCGTTGACTCCCCATCCATAGGGCTGTTTTTT. This translates into CSVDSPSIGLFF. The gene calls are TRBV29-1 and TRBJ2-2; D is undetermined. This CDR3 is 12 amino acids long. Trimming stripped 3 bases from V and 13 bases from J, with 15 bases between. The germline CDR1 and CDR2 sequences are SQVTM and ANQGSEA.

V gene TRBV7-6 combines with J gene TRBJ2-1; TRBD1 matches at 7 bases. The V and J ends lost 5 bases and 5 bases, in that order; junction bases with no gene match: 3. The CDR3 totals 13 residues. Germline V lookup: CDR1 SGHVS, CDR2 FNYEAQ. Written as DNA, the CDR3 is TGTGCCAGCAGCGAAACAGGGGACAATGAGCAGTTCTTC. Translation: CASSETGDNEQFF.

This sequence joins TRBV5-1 and TRBJ2-7; D not resolved. The CDR3 totals 13 residues. V gave up 0 bases and J gave up 4 bases, with 8 bases separating them. Germline V gene data show CDR1 as SGHRS and CDR2 as YFSETQ. The CDR3 spells CASSLDEDYEQYF. CDR3 sequence (DNA): TGCGCCAGCAGCTTGGACGAGGATTACGAGCAGTACTTC.

This clone is medium-sized by share. The genes are TRBV27 and TRBJ2-7; D unresolved. CDR1 and CDR2 (germline): MNHEY, SMNVEV (reference sequence). Trimming took 6 bases from V and 6 from J, leaving 15 bases between them. This CDR3 is 13 amino acids long. CDR3 loop: CASRSGVLGEQYF. The CDR3 coding sequence is TGTGCCAGCAGATCTGGGGTTTTGGGCGAGCAGTACTTC.

The V and J genes are TRBV6-1 and TRBJ2-7, with 9 bases matching TRBD2. V shed 3 bases and J 4 bases; nucleotides not matched to a gene: 7. CDR1 and CDR2 (germline): MNHNS, SASEGT. The CDR3 spans 15 residues. The CDR3: CASSDPAGGYYEQYF. The CDR3 coding sequence is TGTGCCAGCAGTGACCCCGCGGGGGGGTATTACGAGCAGTACTTC.

CDR3 DNA: TGTGCCAGCAGCAGGGGAGCGGGAGGGGGTGAGACCCAGTACTTC. It encodes CASSRGAGGGETQYF. The genes are TRBV27 and TRBJ2-5; 10 positions agree with TRBD2. Germline V gene data show CDR1 as MNHEY and CDR2 as SMNVEV (reference sequence). The CDR3 is made up of 15 amino acids. V lost 6 bases, J lost 5 bases, and 9 bases stayed unmatched.

The rearrangement uses TRBV15 and TRBJ2-6; tentatively, D is TRBD1 (7 bases). CDR3 length: 16 residues. Germline V gene sequence: CDR1 LNHNV, CDR2 YYDKDF (reference sequence). Trimming left V 4 bases short and J 0 bases short, with 10 bases between. The DNA of the CDR3 is TGTGCCACCAGCACAGGGGGGAGCTCTGGGGCCAACGTCCTGACTTTC. It is translated as CATSTGGSSGANVLTF.

Here the CDR3 reads CASSLWTSGGTDTQYF. The CDR3 DNA is TGCGCCAGCAGCTTGTGGACTAGCGGGGGCACAGATACGCAGTATTTT. The rearrangement links TRBV5-1 to TRBJ2-3; 12 bases match TRBD2. Trimming took 1 base from V and 1 from J; bases not matched to a gene: 1. Germline V gene sequence: CDR1 SGHRS, CDR2 YFSETQ. The CDR3 length is 16 residues. Full variable domain (outside the CDR3, taken from reference TRBV5-1 and TRBJ2-3): KAGVTQTPRYLIKTRGQQVTLSCSPISGHRSVSWYQQTPGQGLQFLFEYFSETQRNKGNFPGRFSGRQFSNSRSEMNVSTLELGDSALYLCASSLWTSGGTDTQYFGPGTRLTVL.

The rearrangement uses TRBV5-1 and TRBJ2-7; 8 bases match TRBD1. Trimming took 1 base from V and 2 from J; bases not matched to a gene: 2. The CDR3 extends over 14 amino acids. Germline-derived CDR1 and CDR2 are SGHRS and YFSETQ. The CDR3 is CASSLRTGPYEQYF. The CDR3 nucleotides read TGCGCCAGCAGCTTGAGGACAGGGCCCTACGAGCAGTACTTC.

The V call is TRBV4-1, the J call TRBJ2-1; D not resolved. The CDR3 length is 13 residues. V lost 5 bases and J lost 0, with 5 bases in between. Germline assignment: CDR1 MGHRA and CDR2 YSYEKL. The CDR3 is CASSESSYNEQFF. The CDR3 coding sequence is TGCGCCAGCAGCGAGAGCTCCTACAATGAGCAGTTCTTC.

This clone is medium-sized by share. The rearrangement joins TRBV5-1 to TRBJ2-1; possible D gene TRBD1, 5 bases. This CDR3 is built from 14 residues. The germline V and J ends were trimmed by 4 bases and 1 base, with 9 bases remaining between them. Germline-derived CDR1 and CDR2 are SGHRS and YFSETQ. CDR3 protein: CASSTGRSYNEQFF. The DNA for the CDR3 is TGCGCCAGCAGCACAGGACGGTCCTACAATGAGCAGTTCTTC.

The CDR3 region has the DNA TGCGCCAGCGCCCAGGGTGGCGGAAACACCATATATTTT. Protein: CASAQGGGNTIYF. J is TRBJ1-3 and V is TRBV4-1; D might be TRBD1 (5 bases). The CDR3 length is 13 residues. Germline assignment: CDR1 MGHRA and CDR2 YSYEKL. V was cut by 8 bases and J by 4 bases, with 12 bases left in between.

The V call is TRBV25-1, the J call TRBJ2-7; D may match TRBD1 or TRBD2 (6 bases each). With 10 bases removed from V and 3 bases from J, the gap between germline ends came to 13 bases. This CDR3 is 12 amino acids long. Germline CDR1 is MGHDK and CDR2 is SYGVNS. CDR3 amino acids: CATQGGGYEQYF. The DNA for the CDR3 is TGTGCCACCCAAGGGGGAGGCTACGAGCAGTACTTC.

The V call is TRBV7-9, the J call TRBJ2-1; weak D call: TRBD1 (5 bases). The V end lost 6 bases, the J end lost 10 bases, and 10 bases lay between the germline ends. Germline V lookup: CDR1 SEHNR, CDR2 FQNEAQ (reference sequence). The CDR3 runs 11 residues. CDR3 protein: CASRPGFEQFF. The CDR3 nucleotides read TGTGCCAGCAGGCCAGGGTTCGAGCAGTTCTTC.

V gene TRBV4-2 combines with J gene TRBJ1-1; unclear D gene. The CDR3 totals 13 residues. The ends were cut back, 0 bases at V and 0 bases at J, with 2 bases in the middle. Germline assignment: CDR1 LGHNA and CDR2 YNFKEQ. This CDR3 reads CASSQDVNTEAFF. CDR3 nucleotide sequence: TGTGCCAGCAGCCAAGACGTGAACACTGAAGCTTTCTTT.

CDR3 in DNA: TGTGCCAGCAGCGTAGGACAGGGGGCGGGAGATGGCTACACCTTC. The encoded protein is CASSVGQGAGDGYTF. J is TRBJ1-2 and V is TRBV9; 10 nucleotides agree with TRBD1. The CDR3 length is 15 residues. Per germline, CDR1 SGDLS and CDR2 YYNGEE. The V and J ends lost 0 bases and 6 bases, in that order; junction bases with no gene match: 5.

This chain uses TRBV2 with TRBJ2-1; 8 bases are a match to TRBD2. The CDR3 runs to 17 residues. The trim removed 7 bases at V and 1 base at J, leaving 12 bases unmatched. The germline CDR1 and CDR2 sequences are SNHLY and FYNNEI. CDR3 in amino acids: CASTKRSGSGSYNEQFF. Here the CDR3 DNA reads TGTGCCAGCACCAAGAGAAGCGGGAGTGGATCCTACAATGAGCAGTTCTTC.

The chain uses TRBV5-1 and TRBJ2-3; 10 bases match TRBD2. The junction had 3 bases not matched to a gene; V was cut back by 1 base and J by 1 base. Germline lookup yields CDR1 SGHRS and CDR2 YFSETQ. The CDR3 totals 16 residues. CDR3 sequence: CASSLPTSGGTDTQYF. The CDR3 DNA is TGCGCCAGCAGCTTGCCCACTAGCGGGGGCACAGATACGCAGTATTTT.

This clone appeared a few times. This chain connects TRBV19 to TRBJ2-7, with a tentative D call TRBD2 (5 bases). The V end was cut by 5 bases, the J end by 3 bases, with 11 bases between. Per germline, CDR1 LNHDA and CDR2 SQIVND (reference sequence). This CDR3 comprises 13 residues. In DNA form, the CDR3 reads TGTGCCAGTAGTCGATCCCGGGGCTACGAGCAGTACTTC. Translation gives CASSRSRGYEQYF. Filled out from reference TRBV19 and TRBJ2-7, the complete variable domain reads DGGITQSPKYLFRKEGQNVTLSCEQNLNHDAMYWYRQDPGQGLRLIYYSQIVNDFQKGDIAEGYSVSREKKESFPLTVTSAQKNPTAFYLCASSRSRGYEQYFGPGTRLTVT.

The chain combines TRBV4-1 with TRBJ1-5; unclear D gene. CDR1 is MGHRA, CDR2 YSYEKL, per germline. CDR3 size: 16 residues. The V and J ends lost 0 bases and 0 bases respectively, with 9 bases between them. The DNA for the CDR3 is TGCGCCAGCAGCCAAGAGTCGGGGTATAGCAATCAGCCCCAGCATTTT. It encodes CASSQESGYSNQPQHF.